This T cell receptor (beta chain) is drawn from a study of cytomegalovirus exposure and HLA in healthy donors. The PCR made use of 60 Vbeta and 13 Jbeta primers. Authors' data handling: In a later analysis, of roughly 73 million unique beta chains, about 12 million appeared in at least two donors. The protocol was immunoSEQ multiplex PCR, while the TCRdb copy is restricted to in-frame clones and leaves out a portion. V and J calls and clone size are those listed in that table; D and trimming were worked out from the DNA. The sample holds about 150,000 clones; under 85% are singletons and the top ten take around 7.1%. Germline loops: CDR1 SGHAT, CDR2 FQNNGV. J was trimmed by 10 bases and V by 5 bases; bases with no gene match: 11. The CDR3 is 15 residues long.

The chain couples TRBV11-2 to TRBJ2-5, with 12 nucleotides matching TRBD1. Sequencing input: PBMCs. The receptor was derived from a woman in her 40s in good health and CMV-seropositive. The CDR3 sequence is CASSAGTGGLLIQYF. CDR3 DNA sequence: TGTGCCAGCAGCGCAGGGACAGGGGGCTTGCTGATCCAGTACTTC.